This entry is about one T cell receptor beta chain. Its specificity is unknown. Assay used: immunoSEQ multiplex PCR; TCRdb lists only in-frame clones, some missing. The table shows around 70,000 clones, with 90% to 95% occurring only once. The donors were members of the approximately 110-subject validation cohort (separate from the approximately 730-subject first cohort). V gave up 6 bases and J gave up 8 bases, with 22 bases separating them. The CDR3 sequence is 15 residues long. Germline V gene sequence: CDR1 SGHTA, CDR2 FQGNSA. The data belong to a study of cytomegalovirus exposure and HLA in healthy donors. Study at large: Later analysis reported that the 95 to 150 validation repertoires shared the platform of the roughly 680 first-cohort repertoires. General observations from the study: Within the 90 to 150 validation repertoires, first-cohort TCR clusters tended to co-occur, according to a later analysis. CMV antigen specificity of three CMV-associated chains was confirmed in vitro.

This sequence joins TRBV7-2 and TRBJ1-2; possibly TRBD1 for D (5 bases). The specimen was PBMCs. The receptor was isolated from a man aged 18 to 29 in good health and CMV-seropositive. The CDR3 DNA reads TGTGCCAGCAGTCCCGCCCGTACAGGTTTCGTCGGCTACACCTTC. This codes for CASSPARTGFVGYTF.